This TCR beta chain was documented in a study of shared clonotypes between healthy human individuals. Study-wide results and limits: A reduction in generation probabilities was seen for non-shared clonotypes relative to those shared by all four donors.

Trimming cost V 9 bases and J 8 bases; bases outside gene matches: 14. Per germline, CDR1 SGHRS and CDR2 YFSETQ. The CDR3 is 14 amino acids. CD8 cells classed as naive were CD45RO-negative and positively selected for CCR7, excluding terminally differentiated effector memory CD45RA+ cells. This clone was found once. Its target is not known. Only in-frame clones appear in the TCRdb table, and some are missing; sequencing was by immunoSEQ multiplex PCR. In the table there are some 630,000 clones, 95% to 96% of which are singletons. The rearrangement uses TRBV5-1 and TRBJ2-1; 7 nucleotides align to TRBD2. The sequenced material came from naive CD8+ T cells sorted from blood. The TCR was taken from a woman in her thirties in good health. The DNA for the CDR3 is TGCGCCACCTTGACGTCTAGCGGTTCATATGAGCAGTTCTTC. Translated: CATLTSSGSYEQFF. Full variable domain (outside the CDR3, taken from reference TRBV5-1 and TRBJ2-1): KAGVTQTPRYLIKTRGQQVTLSCSPISGHRSVSWYQQTPGQGLQFLFEYFSETQRNKGNFPGRFSGRQFSNSRSEMNVSTLELGDSALYLCATLTSSGSYEQFFGPGTRLTVL.